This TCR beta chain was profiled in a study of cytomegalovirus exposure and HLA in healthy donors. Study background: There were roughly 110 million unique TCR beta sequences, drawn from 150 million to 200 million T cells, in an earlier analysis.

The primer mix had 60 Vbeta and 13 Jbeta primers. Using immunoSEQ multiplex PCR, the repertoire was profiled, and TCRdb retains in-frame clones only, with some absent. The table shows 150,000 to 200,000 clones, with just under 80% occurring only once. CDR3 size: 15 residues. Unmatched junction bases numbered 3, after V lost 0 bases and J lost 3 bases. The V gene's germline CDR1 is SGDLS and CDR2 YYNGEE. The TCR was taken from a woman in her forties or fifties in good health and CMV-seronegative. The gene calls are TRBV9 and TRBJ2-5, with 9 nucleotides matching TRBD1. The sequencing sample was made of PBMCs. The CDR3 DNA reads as TGTGCCAGCAGCGTAGGGGGGGACAGGGAAGAGACCCAGTACTTC. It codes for CASSVGGDREETQYF.